This passage covers 3 T cell receptor beta chains from one sample sequenced in a study of PD-L1 blockade in urothelial cancer. Profiled with immunoSEQ multiplex PCR; TCRdb holds only in-frame clones, not every one. There are 70,000 or so clones in the sample; roughly 91% occur only once, and less than 3.5% lies in the top ten. Sequenced here: PBMCs, sampled around atezolizumab (anti-PD-L1) treatment. These receptors were obtained from a man aged 55 to 70 with urothelial cancer.

This chain links TRBV5-1 with TRBJ2-7; 9 bases match TRBD1. CDR1 and CDR2 (germline): SGHRS, YFSETQ. Trimming removed 4 bases from V and 1 base from J; junction bases left unmatched: 12. CDR3 length equals 17 residues. Here the CDR3 DNA reads TGCGCCAGCAGCCTATCTGGGACAGGGACAACTTCCTACGAGCAGTACTTC. This translates into CASSLSGTGTTSYEQYF.

V and J are TRBV18 and TRBJ1-1, with 7 bases fitting TRBD1. V was clipped by 3 bases and J by 2 bases; unmatched bases: 3. This CDR3 has 14 residues. Germline V lookup: CDR1 KGHSH, CDR2 LQKENI. The CDR3, as DNA: TGTGCCAGCTCACCGGACAGGCTAAACACTGAAGCTTTCTTT. It translates to CASSPDRLNTEAFF.

This chain joins TRBV15 and TRBJ1-3; tentative D call: TRBD1 (5 bases). From germline, CDR1 is LNHNV and CDR2 YYDKDF (reference sequence). Trimming left V 0 bases short and J 0 bases short, with 9 bases between. CDR3 length: 16 residues. The CDR3 spells CATSREDTGSGNTIYF. CDR3 in DNA: TGTGCCACCAGCAGAGAGGACACCGGCTCTGGAAACACCATATATTTT.